This TCR beta chain comes out of a study of identical twins. TCRdb recomputed calls from the 5' RACE reads with MiXCR, one row per CDR3 protein. The data show hundreds of thousands of distinct CDR3 sequences, more than 9% seen once. This CDR3 has 15 amino acids. The V end lost 9 bases, the J end lost 5 bases, and 20 bases lay between the germline ends. These data are also associated with another study on yellow fever vaccine responses in identical twins.

V and J are TRBV23-1 and TRBJ2-1, with D possibly TRBD2 on 6 matching bases. TRBV23-1 qualifies as an ORF whose function is uncertain. Source material: CD8+ T cells sorted from blood. The TCR originated in a woman younger than 30 in good health. CDR3 sequence (DNA): TGCGCCAGGAAAATTGGGGCGGGACCGAACAATGAGCAGTTCTTC. Residues: CARKIGAGPNNEQFF.